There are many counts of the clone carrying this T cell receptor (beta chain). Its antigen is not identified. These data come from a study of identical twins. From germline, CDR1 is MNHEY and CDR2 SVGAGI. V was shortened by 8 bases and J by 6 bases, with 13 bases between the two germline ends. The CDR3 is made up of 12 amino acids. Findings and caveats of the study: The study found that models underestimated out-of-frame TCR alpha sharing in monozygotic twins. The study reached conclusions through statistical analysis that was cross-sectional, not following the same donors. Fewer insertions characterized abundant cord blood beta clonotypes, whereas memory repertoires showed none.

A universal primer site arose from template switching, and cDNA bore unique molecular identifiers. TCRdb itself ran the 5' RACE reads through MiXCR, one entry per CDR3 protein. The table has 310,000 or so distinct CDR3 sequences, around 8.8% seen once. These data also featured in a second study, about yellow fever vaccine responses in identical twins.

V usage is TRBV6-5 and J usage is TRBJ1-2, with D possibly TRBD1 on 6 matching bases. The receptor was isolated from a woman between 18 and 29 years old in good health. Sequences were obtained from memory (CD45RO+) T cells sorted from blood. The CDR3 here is CASLGHLDGYTF. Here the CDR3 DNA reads TGTGCCAGCTTGGGACACCTTGATGGCTACACCTTC.